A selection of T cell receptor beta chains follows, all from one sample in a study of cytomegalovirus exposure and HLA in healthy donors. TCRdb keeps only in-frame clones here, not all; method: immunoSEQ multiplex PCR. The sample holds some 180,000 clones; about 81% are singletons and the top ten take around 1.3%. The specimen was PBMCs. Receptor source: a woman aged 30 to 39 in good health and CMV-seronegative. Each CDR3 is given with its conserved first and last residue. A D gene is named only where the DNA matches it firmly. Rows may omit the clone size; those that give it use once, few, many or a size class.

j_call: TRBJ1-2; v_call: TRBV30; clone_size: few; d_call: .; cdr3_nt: TGTGCCTGGACCCCCGGGACAACCGCTTACACCTTC; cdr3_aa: CAWTPGTTAYTF
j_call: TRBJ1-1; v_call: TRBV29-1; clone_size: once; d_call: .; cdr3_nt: TGCAGCGTTGAAACCAGGTGGGTTGCTTTCTTT; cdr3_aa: CSVETRWVAFF
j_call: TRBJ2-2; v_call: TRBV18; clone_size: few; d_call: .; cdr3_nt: TGTGCCAGCTCACCACCCACAATGGCTGGGGAGCTGTTTTTT; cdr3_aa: CASSPPTMAGELFF
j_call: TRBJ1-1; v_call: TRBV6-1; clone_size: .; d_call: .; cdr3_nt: TGTGCCAGCAGTGCCCCACCCGGGATGAACACTGAAGCTTTCTTT; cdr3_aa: CASSAPPGMNTEAFF
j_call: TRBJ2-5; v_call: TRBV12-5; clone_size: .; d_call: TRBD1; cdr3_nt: TGTGCTAGTGGTGGGGACAGATTTCCCCAAGAGACCCAGTACTTC; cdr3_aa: CASGGDRFPQETQYF
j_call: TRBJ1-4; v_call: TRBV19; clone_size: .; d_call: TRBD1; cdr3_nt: TGTGCCAGTAGCCTAAATGCCGGGACAGGGAGTGAAAAACTGTTTTTT; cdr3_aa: CASSLNAGTGSEKLFF
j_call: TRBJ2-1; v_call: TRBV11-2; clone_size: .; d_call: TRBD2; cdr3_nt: TGTGCCAGCAGCTTAGATCCAGGCGGGAGGGGGTCCTACAATGAGCAGTTCTTC; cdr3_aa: CASSLDPGGRGSYNEQFF
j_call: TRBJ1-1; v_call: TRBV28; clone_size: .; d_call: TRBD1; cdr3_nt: TGTGCCAGCAGTTTGGGACAGGCTTCCACTGAAGCTTTCTTT; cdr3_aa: CASSLGQASTEAFF
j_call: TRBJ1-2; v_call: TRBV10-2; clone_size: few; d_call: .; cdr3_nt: TGCGCCAGCAGTGGCCGGGTCCCCCGAAATGACTATGGCTACACCTTC; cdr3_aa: CASSGRVPRNDYGYTF
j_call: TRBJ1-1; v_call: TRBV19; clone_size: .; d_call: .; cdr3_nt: TGTGCCAGTAGTATAGGGGAGACTGAAGCTTTCTTT; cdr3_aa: CASSIGETEAFF
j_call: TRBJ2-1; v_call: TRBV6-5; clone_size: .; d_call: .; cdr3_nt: TGTGCCAGCAGCCCCCCAGGTGAGCAGTTCTTC; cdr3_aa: CASSPPGEQFF
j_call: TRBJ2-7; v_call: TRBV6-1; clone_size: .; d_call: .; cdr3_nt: TGTGCCAGCAGTGTTACAGGGTGGGAGCAGTACTTC; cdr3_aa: CASSVTGWEQYF
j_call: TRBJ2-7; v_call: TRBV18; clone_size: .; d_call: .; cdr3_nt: TGTGCCAGCTCACGCTGGGACGGGAGAGGCTACGAGCAGTACTTC; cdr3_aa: CASSRWDGRGYEQYF
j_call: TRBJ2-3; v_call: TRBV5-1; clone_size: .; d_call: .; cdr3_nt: TGCGCCAGCAGCTTGGGCCTCGAGACACAACCCACAGATACGCAGTATTTT; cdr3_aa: CASSLGLETQPTDTQYF
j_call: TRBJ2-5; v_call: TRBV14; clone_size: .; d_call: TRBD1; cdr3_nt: TGTGCCAGCAGCAGATGGACAGGGGCGTACCAAGAGACCCAGTACTTC; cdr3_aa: CASSRWTGAYQETQYF
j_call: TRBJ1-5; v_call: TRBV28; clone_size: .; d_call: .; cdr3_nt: TGTGCCAGCAGTCCCCAGGGCGAGAGCAATCAGCCCCAGCATTTT; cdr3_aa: CASSPQGESNQPQHF
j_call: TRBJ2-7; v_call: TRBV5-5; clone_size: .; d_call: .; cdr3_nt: TGTGCCAGCAGCTCCGGAGGAAGCTCCTACGAGCAGTACTTC; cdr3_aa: CASSSGGSSYEQYF
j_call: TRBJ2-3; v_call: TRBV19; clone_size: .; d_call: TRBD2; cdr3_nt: TGTGCCAGTAGTATAGACACTCTAGCGGGGTCTAGCACAGATACGCAGTATTTT; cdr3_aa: CASSIDTLAGSSTDTQYF
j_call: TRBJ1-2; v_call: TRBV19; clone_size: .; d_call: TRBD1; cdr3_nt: TGTGCCAGTAGTCACGGGACAGGGAGCGGCGAGGGCTACACCTTC; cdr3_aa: CASSHGTGSGEGYTF
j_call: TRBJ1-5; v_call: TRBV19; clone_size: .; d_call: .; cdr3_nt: TGTGCCAGTAGTACAGACAGAAGCAATCAGCCCCAGCATTTT; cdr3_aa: CASSTDRSNQPQHF
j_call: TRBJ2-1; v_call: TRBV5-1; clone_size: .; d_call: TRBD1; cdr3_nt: TGCGCCAGCAGCGGGGACAGGGGGCGAATAGACGGCCATGAGCAGTTCTTC; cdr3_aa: CASSGDRGRIDGHEQFF
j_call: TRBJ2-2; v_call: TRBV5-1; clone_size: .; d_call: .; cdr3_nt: TGCGCCAGCAGCCCTCGGGGACAAAACACCGGGGAGCTGTTTTTT; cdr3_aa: CASSPRGQNTGELFF
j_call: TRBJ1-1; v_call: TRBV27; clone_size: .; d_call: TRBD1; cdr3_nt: TGTGCCAGCAGTTTAGGACAGGGGGCCAGGGGCGCTGAAGCTTTCTTT; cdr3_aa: CASSLGQGARGAEAFF
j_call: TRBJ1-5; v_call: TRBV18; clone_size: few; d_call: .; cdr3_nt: TGTGCCAGCTCCCCGGGAAATCAACAGCCCCAGCATTTT; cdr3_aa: CASSPGNQQPQHF
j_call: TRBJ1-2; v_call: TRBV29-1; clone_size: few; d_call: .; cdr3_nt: TGCAGCGTTGCGACAGGCATTAGCTATGGCTACACCTTC; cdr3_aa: CSVATGISYGYTF
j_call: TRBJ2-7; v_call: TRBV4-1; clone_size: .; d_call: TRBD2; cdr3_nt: TGCGCCAGCAGCCTCACTAGCGGGCCACCCTACGAGCAGTACTTC; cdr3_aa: CASSLTSGPPYEQYF
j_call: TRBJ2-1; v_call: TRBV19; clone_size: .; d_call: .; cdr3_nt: TGTGCCAGTAGTAATGGACGGGAGTCTCCCACATACAATGAGCAGTTCTTC; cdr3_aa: CASSNGRESPTYNEQFF
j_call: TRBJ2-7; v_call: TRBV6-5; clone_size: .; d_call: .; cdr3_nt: TGTGCCAGCAGTTACTCGGGATCAGGGCGCAACTACGAGCAGTACTTC; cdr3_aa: CASSYSGSGRNYEQYF
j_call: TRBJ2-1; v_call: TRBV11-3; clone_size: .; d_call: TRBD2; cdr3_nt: TGTGCCAGCAGCTCTCGGACTAGCGGGGGACTTCACTCTTACAATGAGCAGTTCTTC; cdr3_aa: CASSSRTSGGLHSYNEQFF
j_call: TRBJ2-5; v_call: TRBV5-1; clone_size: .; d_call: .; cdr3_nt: TGCGCCAGCAGCTTCAGGCAGGGACAAGAGACCCAGTACTTC; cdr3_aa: CASSFRQGQETQYF
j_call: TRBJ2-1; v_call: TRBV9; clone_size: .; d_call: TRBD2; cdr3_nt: TGTGCCAGCAGCCCACGACTAGCGATCGATGAGCAGTTCTTC; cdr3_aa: CASSPRLAIDEQFF
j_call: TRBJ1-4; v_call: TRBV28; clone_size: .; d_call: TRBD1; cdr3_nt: TGTGCCAGCAGCTGGGACAGGGATAATGAAAAACTGTTTTTT; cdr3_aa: CASSWDRDNEKLFF
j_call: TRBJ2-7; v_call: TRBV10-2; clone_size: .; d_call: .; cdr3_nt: TGCGCCAGCACTAGGGGGGGGGAGGCCTACGAGCAGTACTTC; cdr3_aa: CASTRGGEAYEQYF
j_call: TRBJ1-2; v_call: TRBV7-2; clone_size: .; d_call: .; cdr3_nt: TGTGCCAGCAGCTTAAACAGGAACTATGGCTACACCTTC; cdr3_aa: CASSLNRNYGYTF
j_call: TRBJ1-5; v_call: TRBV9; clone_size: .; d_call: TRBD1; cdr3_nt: TGTGCCAGCAGCCCACGGACAGGGGAGGGGGATCAGCCCCAGCATTTT; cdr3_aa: CASSPRTGEGDQPQHF
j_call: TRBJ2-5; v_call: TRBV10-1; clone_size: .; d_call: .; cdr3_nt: TGCGCCAGCAGTGAGTCAGTGGCCCAAGAGACCCAGTACTTC; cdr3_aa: CASSESVAQETQYF
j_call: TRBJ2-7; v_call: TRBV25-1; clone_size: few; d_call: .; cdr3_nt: TGTGCCAGCCAAGGGGCATCCTACGAGCAGTACTTC; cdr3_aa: CASQGASYEQYF
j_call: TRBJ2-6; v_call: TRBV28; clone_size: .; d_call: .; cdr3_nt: TGTGCCAGCAGTTGGAGGTCAGGAAGATCTGGGGCCAACGTCCTGACTTTC; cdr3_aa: CASSWRSGRSGANVLTF
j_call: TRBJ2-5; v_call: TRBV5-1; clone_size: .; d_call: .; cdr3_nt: TGCGCCAGCAGCTTAGGGATAAGGGGTGGGGCTCAAGAGACCCAGTACTTC; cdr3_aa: CASSLGIRGGAQETQYF
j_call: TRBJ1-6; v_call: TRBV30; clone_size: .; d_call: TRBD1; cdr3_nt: TGTGCCTGGAGCCGCAATGATCAGGGGGCCCTACCCCTCCACTTT; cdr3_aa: CAWSRNDQGALPLHF
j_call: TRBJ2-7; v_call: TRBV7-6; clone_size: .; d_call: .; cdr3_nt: TGTGCCAGCAGCCCTGCGCCCTGGCAGGCCGATCCCACCTACGAGCAGTACTTC; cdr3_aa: CASSPAPWQADPTYEQYF
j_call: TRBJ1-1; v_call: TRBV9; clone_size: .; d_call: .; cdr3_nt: TGTGCCAGCAGCGTAGAGGCCAGGGGTGTCACTGAAGCTTTCTTT; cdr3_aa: CASSVEARGVTEAFF
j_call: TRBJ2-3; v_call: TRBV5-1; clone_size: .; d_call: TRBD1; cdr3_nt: TGCGCCAGCCGAACCGGGACAGGGGGCCCAGATACGCAGTATTTT; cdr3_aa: CASRTGTGGPDTQYF
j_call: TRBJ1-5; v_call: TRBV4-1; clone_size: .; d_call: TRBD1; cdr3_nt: TGCGCCAGCAGCCAGGATTGGGACAGGCCAAATCAGCCCCAGCATTTT; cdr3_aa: CASSQDWDRPNQPQHF
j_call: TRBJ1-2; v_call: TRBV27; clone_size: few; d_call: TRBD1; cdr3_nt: TGTGCCAGCAGTTTATCTTCCCTCGGACAGGTCTATGGCTACACCTTC; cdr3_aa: CASSLSSLGQVYGYTF
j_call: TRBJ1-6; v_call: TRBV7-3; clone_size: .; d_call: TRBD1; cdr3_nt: TGTGCCAGCAGCTTAATGGGACAGGGGACCCATTCACCCCTCCACTTT; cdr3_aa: CASSLMGQGTHSPLHF
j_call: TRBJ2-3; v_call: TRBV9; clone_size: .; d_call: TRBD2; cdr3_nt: TGTGCCAGCAGCGTAGGACTAGCGGACTACACAGATACGCAGTATTTT; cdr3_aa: CASSVGLADYTDTQYF